The sequence of this T cell receptor (beta chain) was determined in a study of cytomegalovirus exposure and HLA in healthy donors. PCR was performed using 60 Vbeta and 13 Jbeta primers. Assay used: immunoSEQ multiplex PCR; TCRdb lists only in-frame clones, some missing. The sample records roughly 150,000 clones, 70% to 80% being singletons. This CDR3 has 16 amino acids. After removal of 4 bases from V and 6 bases from J, the junction contained 13 bases not matched to a gene. Germline CDR1 SGHRS, CDR2 YFSETQ. Input material: PBMCs. The clonotype comes from a man over 45 in good health and CMV-seropositive. This sequence joins TRBV5-1 and TRBJ2-3, with 8 bases fitting TRBD2. The CDR3 DNA is TGCGCCAGCAGCGGTGGGGTTAGCGGGACCCCCGATACGCAGTATTTT. Translated, it gives CASSGGVSGTPDTQYF.